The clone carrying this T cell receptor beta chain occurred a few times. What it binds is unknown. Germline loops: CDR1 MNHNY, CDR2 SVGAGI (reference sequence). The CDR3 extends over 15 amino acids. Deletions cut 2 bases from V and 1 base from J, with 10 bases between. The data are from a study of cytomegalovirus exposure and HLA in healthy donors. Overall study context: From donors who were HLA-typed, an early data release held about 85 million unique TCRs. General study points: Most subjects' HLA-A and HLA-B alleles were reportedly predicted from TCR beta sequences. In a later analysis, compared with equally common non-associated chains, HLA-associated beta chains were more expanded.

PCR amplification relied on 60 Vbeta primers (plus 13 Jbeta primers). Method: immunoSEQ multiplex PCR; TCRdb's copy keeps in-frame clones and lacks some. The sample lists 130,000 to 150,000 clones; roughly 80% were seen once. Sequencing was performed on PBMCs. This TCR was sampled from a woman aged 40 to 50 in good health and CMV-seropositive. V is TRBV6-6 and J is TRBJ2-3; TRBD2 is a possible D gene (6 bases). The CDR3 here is CASSYRRDRTDTQYF. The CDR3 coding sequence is TGTGCCAGCAGTTACAGGAGGGACCGCACAGATACGCAGTATTTT.